The rows below give T cell receptor beta chains drawn from one sample of a study of blood T cell repertoires in COVID-19. The repertoire was sequenced with immunoSEQ multiplex PCR; TCRdb's copy has only in-frame clones and lacks some. The profile shows approximately 380,000 clones, approximately 91% of them singletons. The material sequenced was PBMCs or T cells enriched from blood (not recorded which). Receptors originate from a woman aged 40 to 55 who had been exposed to COVID-19. Both conserved end residues are part of each CDR3. A D gene is named only where the DNA matches it firmly. Clone size is stated in some rows and not others, as once, few, many or a class when expanded.

TRBJ2-6 | TRBV5-6 | once | TRBD1 | CASTMTGWLSGANVLTF | TGTGCCAGCACCATGACAGGGTGGCTCTCTGGGGCCAACGTCCTGACTTTC
TRBJ1-2 | TRBV16 | NA | NA | CASSQATANYGYTF | TGTGCCAGCAGCCAAGCGACAGCCAACTATGGCTACACCTTC
TRBJ2-1 | TRBV9 | NA | NA | CASSVEAGYYNEQFF | TGTGCCAGCAGCGTAGAGGCGGGGTACTACAATGAGCAGTTCTTC
TRBJ1-2 | TRBV15 | NA | NA | CATSRSTYGYTF | TGTGCCACCAGCAGATCCACATATGGCTACACCTTC
TRBJ1-1 | TRBV27 | NA | NA | CASSLHGRGDNTEAFF | TGTGCCAGCAGTTTACACGGGAGGGGCGATAACACTGAAGCTTTCTTT
TRBJ1-6 | TRBV11-2 | NA | TRBD1 | CASSRGGWMASPLHF | TGTGCCAGCAGCAGAGGGGGCTGGATGGCTTCACCCCTCCACTTT
TRBJ1-4 | TRBV11-2 | NA | NA | CASSFSPGATNEKLFF | TGTGCCAGCAGCTTTAGTCCCGGTGCAACTAATGAAAAACTGTTTTTT
TRBJ1-4 | TRBV5-5 | NA | NA | CASARDIGGAFFNEKLFF | TGTGCCAGCGCTCGGGATATTGGGGGCGCTTTCTTTAATGAAAAACTGTTTTTT
TRBJ2-3 | TRBV9 | NA | NA | CASSVDFWSGVSTDTQYF | TGTGCCAGCAGCGTAGACTTTTGGTCGGGAGTGAGCACAGATACGCAGTATTTT
TRBJ1-2 | TRBV3-1/TRBV3-2 | NA | TRBD1 | CASSQSRGMNTF | TGTGCCAGCAGCCAGAGCAGGGGGATGAACACCTTC